This TCR beta chain was recovered during a study of blood T cell repertoires in COVID-19 (dated by TCRdb to 2018 to 2021). As for the study more broadly: Samples from collaborators originated in the United States, Italy and Spain and spanned both the acute and convalescent phases of COVID-19. A de-identified subject ID, COVID-19 status, age in years and sex were almost always included in the sample metadata. The repertoires were made available in a free public database intended to serve as a resource for research on the immune response to SARS-CoV-2. Subjects who had been exposed to COVID-19, were actively infected with it, or had recovered from it provided the deeply sampled blood TCRbeta repertoires that made up the dataset. The material from the prospective study consisted of cDNA or gDNA derived from T cells, B-cell-depleted T cells, or PBMCs. HLA class I and class II types, where available, came from metadata supplied by the sample provider rather than from assay-based typing. The samples were drawn from the first 160 participants of the ongoing ImmuneRACE study and from more than 1,000 subjects provided by 6 global collaborators.

What the authors observed across the whole study: How much clinical and demographic metadata was included differed by source and by participant, and the metadata was provided uncurated.

The germline V gene encodes CDR1 MDHEN and CDR2 SYDVKM. Relative to germline, V is 3 bases shorter and J is 9 bases shorter, with 15 bases between their ends. From its cysteine to its phenylalanine, the CDR3 spans 14 amino acids. The sequence is cut down to CDR3 DNA, 42 bases in frame from base 1. Note on this clone: Its antigen remains undetermined. No base-level quality is on record; no much larger clone is a single base apart.

TCRbeta CDR3 regions were amplified from genomic DNA by means of the immunoSEQ Assay, a bias-controlled multiplex PCR. The source study handled its data this way. Nucleated cell counts per sample were estimated from amplification of reference gene primers within the assay. To quantify the absolute abundance of each unique TCRbeta CDR3 rearrangement, sequence reads were collapsed and filtered. For each sample, productive Simpson clonality was calculated by taking the square root of Simpson's diversity index across productive rearrangements. Sourced from immuneACCESS, this table was stored by TCRdb with only in-frame sequences that have V and J called. A share of the clones is absent; for the studies checked, an unresolved V gene accounts for under half, and the remainder has no known explanation. V and J calls and clone size are those listed in that table; D and trimming were worked out from the DNA. The sample records tens of thousands of clones, roughly 71% of which are singletons. The top ten clonotypes cover around 32% of the sample.

The collaborating institutions used their own protocols to collect whole blood in K2EDTA tubes. Collaborator samples were shipped for TCRbeta analysis as frozen whole blood, isolated PBMCs, or DNA extracted from either sample type. The source material was peripheral blood. The chain uses TRBV28 and TRBJ2-4; the D gene is perhaps TRBD1, on 6 matching bases. The clonotype originates from a human donor in a cohort sampled during active COVID-19. The DNA sequence reads TGTGCCAGCAGTTTGTCGGGACACCTAATCATTCAGTACTTC. Its protein product is CASSLSGHLIIQYF.